This T cell receptor (beta chain) appears in the sequencing data of a study of OX40 agonist ivuxolimab in advanced cancers. Method: immunoSEQ multiplex PCR; TCRdb's copy keeps in-frame clones and lacks some. The sample includes about 69,000 clones, around 89% of them seen just once. Germline-derived CDR1 and CDR2 are LGHNA and YNFKEQ. J lost 2 bases, V lost 2 bases, and 15 bases had no gene match. CDR3 size: 19 residues. The sample in question was CD4+ or CD8+ T cells sorted from blood, obtained in a trial of the OX40 agonist ivuxolimab. The sequence derives from an adult with an advanced solid tumor such as melanoma, head and neck, liver or kidney cancer. This chain connects TRBV4-2 to TRBJ2-7; 10 bases are shared with TRBD1. CDR3: CASSQLPGQGNDGTYEQYF. CDR3 coding DNA: TGTGCCAGCAGCCAACTCCCGGGACAGGGGAACGATGGGACCTACGAGCAGTACTTC.